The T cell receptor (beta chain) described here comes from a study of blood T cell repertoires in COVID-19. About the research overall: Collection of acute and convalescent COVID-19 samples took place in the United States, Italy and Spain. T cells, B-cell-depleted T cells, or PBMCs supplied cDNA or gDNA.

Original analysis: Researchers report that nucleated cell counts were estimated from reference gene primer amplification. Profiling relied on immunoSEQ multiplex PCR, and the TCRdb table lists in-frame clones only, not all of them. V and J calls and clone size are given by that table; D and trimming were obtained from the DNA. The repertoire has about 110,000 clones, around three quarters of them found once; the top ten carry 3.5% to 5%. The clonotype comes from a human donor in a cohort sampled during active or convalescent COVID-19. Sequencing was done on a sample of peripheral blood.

The CDR3 nucleotides read TGCGCCAGCAGCCAAAGACAAGGGGTGGGACATATAAACTATGGCTACACCTTC. Amino acid sequence: CASSQRQGVGHINYGYTF. The chain recombines TRBV4-3 with TRBJ1-2; D is possibly TRBD1 (6 bases). CDR3 size: 18 residues. Germline assignment: CDR1 LGHNA and CDR2 YSLEER. The V end lost 2 bases, the J end lost 2 bases, and 21 bases lay between the germline ends.